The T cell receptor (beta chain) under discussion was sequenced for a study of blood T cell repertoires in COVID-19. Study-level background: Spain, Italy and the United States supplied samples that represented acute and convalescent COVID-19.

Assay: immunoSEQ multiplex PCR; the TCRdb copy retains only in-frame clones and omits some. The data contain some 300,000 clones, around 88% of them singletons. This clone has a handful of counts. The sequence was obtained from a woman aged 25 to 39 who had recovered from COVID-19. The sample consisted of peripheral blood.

For the CDR3, the DNA is TGCAGTGGGGGGGTAAACTACGAGCAGTACTTC. As protein: CSGGVNYEQYF. The chain has TRBV20-1 and TRBJ2-7; possibly TRBD2 for D (6 bases). Trimming took 7 bases from V and 3 from J, leaving 10 bases between them. Germline-derived CDR1 and CDR2 are DFQATT and SNEGSKA (reference sequence). This CDR3 has 11 amino acids.